This is a list of T cell receptor beta chains from one sample in a study of T cell repertoires in cytomegalovirus infection. Their cognate antigens are unknown. TCRdb itself ran the reads through MiXCR, one entry per CDR3 protein. The sample records hundreds of thousands of distinct CDR3 sequences, about 44% being singletons. The sample was cultured PBMCs, taken from culture after CMV antigen stimulation. These receptors were collected from a human donor in good health (CMV status not recorded). Some clones in this sample may be carry-over from other donors' samples. CDR3s include the opening cysteine and the closing phenylalanine or tryptophan. A D gene is named only where the DNA matches it firmly. Clone size is shown for a subset of rows, as once, few, many or a class of expanded clone.

J,size,D,V,DNA,CDR3
TRBJ2-3,few,TRBD2,TRBV7-6,TGTGCCAGCAGCGTTAGCGGGGGGAGCACAGATACGCAGTATTTT,CASSVSGGSTDTQYF
TRBJ2-1,few,TRBD2,TRBV7-2,TGTGCCAGCAGCCGAAGAGCGGGAGTTAAGGATGAGCAGTTCTTC,CASSRRAGVKDEQFF
TRBJ2-6,-,TRBD2,TRBV28,TGTGCCAGCAGCCCCGGGGGGTGGGTCGTTCCTGGGGCCAACGTCCTGACTTTC,CASSPGGWVVPGANVLTF
TRBJ2-5,few,-,TRBV11-2,TGTGCCAGCAGCCCACGGTCCGGGACTTCATACCAAGAGACCCAGTACTTC,CASSPRSGTSYQETQYF
TRBJ2-1,-,-,TRBV7-9,TGTGCCAGCAGCACAATCCAGGGTGAGCAGTTCTTC,CASSTIQGEQFF
TRBJ2-1,-,-,TRBV7-8,TGTGCCAGCAGCCTCCCTCGAGGGAGCGGCTACAATGAGCAGTTCTTC,CASSLPRGSGYNEQFF
TRBJ1-5,-,-,TRBV12-3/TRBV12-4,TGTGCCAGCAGTTTTGGGGACACCAATCAGCCCCAGCATTTT,CASSFGDTNQPQHF
TRBJ2-1,few,TRBD2,TRBV27,TGTGCCAGCACCAAAGGGACTAGCGGCTACAATGAGCAGTTCTTC,CASTKGTSGYNEQFF
TRBJ2-1,few,TRBD1,TRBV12-3/TRBV12-4,TGTGCCAGCAGTTTATTCTTGGGACAGGGCAACAATGAGCAGTTCTTC,CASSLFLGQGNNEQFF
TRBJ1-4,few,TRBD1,TRBV12-3/TRBV12-4,TGTGCCAGCAGTCATGACAGGGTTAATGAAAAACTGTTTTTT,CASSHDRVNEKLFF
TRBJ2-1,-,TRBD2,TRBV20-1,TGCAGTGCCATAACCCAAGTAGCGGGAGCTTTTGAGCAGTTCTTC,CSAITQVAGAFEQFF
TRBJ1-1,few,-,TRBV7-8,TGTGCCAGCAGCTTTGCGATGAACACTGAAGCTTTCTTT,CASSFAMNTEAFF
TRBJ1-2,-,TRBD1,TRBV12-3/TRBV12-4,TGTGCCAGCAGTCCTCGGGACAGGAATATCTATGGCTACACCTTC,CASSPRDRNIYGYTF
TRBJ2-3,-,-,TRBV10-3,TGTGCCATCAGTGAGCTCACTGCTAGAGGGGAACGGGATACGCAGTATTTT,CAISELTARGERDTQYF
TRBJ2-1,few,TRBD1,TRBV19,TGTGCCAGTAGTATTACGGGGGACAGGGGCCATGAGCAGTTCTTC,CASSITGDRGHEQFF
TRBJ2-7,-,TRBD2,TRBV7-2,TGTGCCAGCAGCTCCCGTGGCGGGAGCTCCTACGAGCAGTACTTC,CASSSRGGSSYEQYF
TRBJ2-5,once,-,TRBV12-3/TRBV12-4,TGTGCCAGCCTGGACTACGCGGCCCAGACCCAGTACTTC,CASLDYAAQTQYF
TRBJ2-7,-,-,TRBV10-3,TGTGCCATCAGTTTCCACACTGGGGAGTCCCCCTCCGAGCAGTACTTC,CAISFHTGESPSEQYF
TRBJ1-1,-,-,TRBV6-2/TRBV6-3,TGTGCCAGCAGTTATTTCAGGGGTCTACACCTTATCACTGAAGCTTTCTTT,CASSYFRGLHLITEAFF
TRBJ1-2,-,-,TRBV6-8,TGTGCCAGCATCCTACCGGGGGGGAATGGCTACACCTTC,CASILPGGNGYTF
TRBJ2-3,-,-,TRBV7-2,TGTGCCAGCAGCCCCCAGAGGGCAGATACGCAGTATTTT,CASSPQRADTQYF
TRBJ2-3,-,TRBD2,TRBV7-9,TGTGCCAGCAGCCCCGGGGGTAGCGGGATTGCAGATACGCAGTATTTT,CASSPGGSGIADTQYF
TRBJ2-5,few,-,TRBV2,TGTGCCAGCAGGTGGTCTCAAGAGACCCAGTACTTC,CASRWSQETQYF
TRBJ2-2,-,TRBD2,TRBV20-1,TGCAGTGCTAGAGGTAGCGGGAGTGGGACCGGGGAGCTGTTTTTT,CSARGSGSGTGELFF
TRBJ2-5,-,-,TRBV7-9,TGTGCCAGCAGCTTAGCTCATTATTATCAGGGTATGGAGACCCAGTACTTC,CASSLAHYYQGMETQYF
TRBJ1-3,few,-,TRBV7-2,TGTGCCAGCAGCTTAGGGCCCCCGGGGACTGGAAACACCATATATTTT,CASSLGPPGTGNTIYF
TRBJ2-7,-,-,TRBV5-1,TGCGCCAGCAGCTTGGACACCGACACTCTCGAGCAGTACTTC,CASSLDTDTLEQYF
TRBJ1-2,-,-,TRBV5-4,TGTGCCAGCAGCTCCTCCCTTATACAGGGTTTAGACTACACCTTC,CASSSSLIQGLDYTF
TRBJ2-3,-,TRBD2,TRBV11-2,TGTGCCGGCACCTGGACTAGCGGGATACGAGATACGCAGTATTTT,CAGTWTSGIRDTQYF
TRBJ1-2,-,-,TRBV2,TGTGCCAGCAGAGGGCCTAACTATGGCTACACCTTC,CASRGPNYGYTF
TRBJ1-1,few,-,TRBV7-8,TGTGCCAGCAGCTTAGCGCAAGCGGGGACTGAAGCTTTCTTT,CASSLAQAGTEAFF
TRBJ1-5,-,TRBD1,TRBV19,TGTGCCAGTAGTGGCCGACAGGGAGGGAATCAGCCCCAGCATTTT,CASSGRQGGNQPQHF
TRBJ2-3,-,TRBD2,TRBV19,TGTGCCAGTAGTACGGGAGGGATAGCGGAAGATACGCAGTATTTT,CASSTGGIAEDTQYF
TRBJ2-7,-,TRBD2,TRBV12-3/TRBV12-4,TGTGCCAGCAGAGGGGGCGGGAGGGCCTACGAGCAGTACTTC,CASRGGGRAYEQYF
TRBJ1-3,-,-,TRBV10-3,TGTGCCATCAGTGAGGATCAGTTGGGGACCATATATTTT,CAISEDQLGTIYF
TRBJ1-3,once,-,TRBV7-7,TGTGCCAGCAGCCACAATAGTTCTCCTGGAAACACCATATATTTT,CASSHNSSPGNTIYF
TRBJ2-3,few,TRBD2,TRBV5-4,TGTGCCAGCAGCTCGCTTGGACTAGCGGGTGATACGCAGTATTTT,CASSSLGLAGDTQYF
TRBJ2-1,few,-,TRBV4-1,TGCGCCAGCAGCCAAGGTTTGGGCCGGAATGAGCAGTTCTTC,CASSQGLGRNEQFF
TRBJ2-4,few,TRBD2,TRBV20-1,TGCAGTGCTAGAGATGGGGCTAGCGGCAAAAACATTCAGTACTTC,CSARDGASGKNIQYF
TRBJ1-5,-,-,TRBV19,TGTGCTTCAGCGGCAGGGTTTGCTCAGCATCAGCCCCAGCATTTT,CASAAGFAQHQPQHF
TRBJ2-5,-,TRBD2,TRBV4-1,TGCGCCAGCAGCCAAGATCCTAGCGGGGGGGAGACCCAGTACTTC,CASSQDPSGGETQYF
TRBJ2-3,once,-,TRBV7-6,TGTGCCAGCAGCCCGAGCAGTAAAGTCAGGCAGTATTTT,CASSPSSKVRQYF
TRBJ2-5,many,-,TRBV7-2,TGTGCCAGCAGTCAGACTTTTATCCAAGAGACCCAGTACTTC,CASSQTFIQETQYF
TRBJ2-3,-,TRBD2,TRBV12-3/TRBV12-4,TGTGCCAGCAGTCACCCTCAAGCTAGCGGGGGCACAGATACGCAGTATTTT,CASSHPQASGGTDTQYF
TRBJ2-6,once,-,TRBV6-2/TRBV6-3,TGTGCCAGCAGCGGGGCAGGGAAGACTGGGGCCAACGTCCTGACTTTC,CASSGAGKTGANVLTF
TRBJ2-7,many,-,TRBV7-2,TGTGCCAGCAGCTTAGGAGGGAGGGGGTACGAGCAGTACTTC,CASSLGGRGYEQYF